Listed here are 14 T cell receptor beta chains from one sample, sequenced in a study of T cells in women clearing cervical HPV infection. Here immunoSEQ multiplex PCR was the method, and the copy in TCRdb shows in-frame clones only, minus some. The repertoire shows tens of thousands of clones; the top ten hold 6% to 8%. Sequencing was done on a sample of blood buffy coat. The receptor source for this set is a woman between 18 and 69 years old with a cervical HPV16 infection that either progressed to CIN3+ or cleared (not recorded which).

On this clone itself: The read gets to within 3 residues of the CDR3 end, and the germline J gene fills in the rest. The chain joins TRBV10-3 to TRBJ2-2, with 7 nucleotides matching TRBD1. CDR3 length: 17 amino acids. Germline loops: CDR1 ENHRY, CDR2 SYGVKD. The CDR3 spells CAISEQTGVATNEKLFF. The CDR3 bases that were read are TGTGCCATCAGTGAGCAAACAGGGGTTGCAACTAATGAAAAG.

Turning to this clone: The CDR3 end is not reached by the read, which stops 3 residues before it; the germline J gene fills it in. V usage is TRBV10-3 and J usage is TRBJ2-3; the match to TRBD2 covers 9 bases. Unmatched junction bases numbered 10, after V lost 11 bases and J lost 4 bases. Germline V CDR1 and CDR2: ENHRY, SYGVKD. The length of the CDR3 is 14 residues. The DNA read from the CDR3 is TGTGCCGCGCGGGGGGGCCAGATGGCAGATACG. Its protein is CAARGGQMADT. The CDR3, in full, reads CAARGGQMADTQYF.

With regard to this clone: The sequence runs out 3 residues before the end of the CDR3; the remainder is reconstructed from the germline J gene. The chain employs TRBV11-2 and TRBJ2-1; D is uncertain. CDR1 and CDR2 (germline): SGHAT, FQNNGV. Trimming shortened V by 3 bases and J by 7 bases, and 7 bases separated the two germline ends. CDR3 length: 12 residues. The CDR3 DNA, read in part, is TGTGCCAGCAGCTTCGCAGAAAATGAG. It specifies CASSFAENE. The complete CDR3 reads CASSFAENEQFF.

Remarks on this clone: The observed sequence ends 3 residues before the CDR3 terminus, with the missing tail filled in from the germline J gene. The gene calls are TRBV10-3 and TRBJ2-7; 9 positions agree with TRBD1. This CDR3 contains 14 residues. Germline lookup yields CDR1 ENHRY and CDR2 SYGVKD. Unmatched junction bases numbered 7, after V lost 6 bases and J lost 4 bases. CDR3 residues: CAIRDRDRAYEQYF. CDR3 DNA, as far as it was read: TGTGCCATCAGGGACCGGGACAGGGCTTACGAG.

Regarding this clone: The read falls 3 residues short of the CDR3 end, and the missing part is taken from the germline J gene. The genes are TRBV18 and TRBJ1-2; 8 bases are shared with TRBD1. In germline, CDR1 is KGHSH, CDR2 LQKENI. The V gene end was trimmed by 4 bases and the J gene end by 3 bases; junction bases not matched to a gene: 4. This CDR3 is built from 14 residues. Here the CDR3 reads CASSLETGDYGYTF. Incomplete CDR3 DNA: TGTGCCAGCTCACTCGAGACAGGGGACTATGGC.

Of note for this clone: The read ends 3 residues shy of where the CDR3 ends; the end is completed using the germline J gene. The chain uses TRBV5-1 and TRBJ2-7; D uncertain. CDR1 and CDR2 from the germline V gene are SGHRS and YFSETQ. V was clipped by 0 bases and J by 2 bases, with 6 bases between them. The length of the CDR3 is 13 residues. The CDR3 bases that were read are TGCGCCAGCAGCTTGGAGGTTCCCTACGAG. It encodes CASSLEVPYE. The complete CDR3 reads CASSLEVPYEQYF.

CDR3 DNA, as far as it was read: TGTGCTAGTGGTCGGAGCGGGGGGGGAAATGAG. Translation: CASGRSGGGNE. The entire CDR3 protein reads CASGRSGGGNEQFF. This sequence joins TRBV12-5 and TRBJ2-1; 10 nucleotides agree with TRBD2. The observed sequence ends 3 residues before the CDR3 terminus, with the missing tail filled in from the germline J gene. V was clipped by 5 bases and J by 7 bases; unmatched bases: 5. This CDR3 contains 14 residues. Per germline, CDR1 LGHNT and CDR2 FRNRAP.

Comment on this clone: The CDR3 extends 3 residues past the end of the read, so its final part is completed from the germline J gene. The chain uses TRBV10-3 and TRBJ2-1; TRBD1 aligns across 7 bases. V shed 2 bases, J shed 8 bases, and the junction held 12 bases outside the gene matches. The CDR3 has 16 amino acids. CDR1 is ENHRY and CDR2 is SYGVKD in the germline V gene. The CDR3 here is CAISEPDNRGGDEQFF. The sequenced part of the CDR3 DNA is TGTGCCATCAGTGAGCCGGATAACAGGGGCGGCGATGAG.

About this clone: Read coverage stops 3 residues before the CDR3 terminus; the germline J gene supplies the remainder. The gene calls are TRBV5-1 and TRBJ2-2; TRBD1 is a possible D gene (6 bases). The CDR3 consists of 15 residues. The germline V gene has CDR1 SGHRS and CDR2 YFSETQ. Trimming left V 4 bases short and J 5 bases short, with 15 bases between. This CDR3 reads CASSAGYGQTGELFF. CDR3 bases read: TGCGCCAGCAGCGCAGGTTATGGACAGACCGGGGAG.

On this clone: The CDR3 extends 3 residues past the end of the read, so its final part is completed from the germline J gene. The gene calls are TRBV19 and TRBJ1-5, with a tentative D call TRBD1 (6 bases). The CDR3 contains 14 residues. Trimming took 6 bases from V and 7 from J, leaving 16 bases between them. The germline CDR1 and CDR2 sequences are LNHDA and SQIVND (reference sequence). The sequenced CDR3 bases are TGTGCCAGTAGCTACAGGGCTTCGGGGCAGCCC. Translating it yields CASSYRASGQP. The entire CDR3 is CASSYRASGQPQHF.

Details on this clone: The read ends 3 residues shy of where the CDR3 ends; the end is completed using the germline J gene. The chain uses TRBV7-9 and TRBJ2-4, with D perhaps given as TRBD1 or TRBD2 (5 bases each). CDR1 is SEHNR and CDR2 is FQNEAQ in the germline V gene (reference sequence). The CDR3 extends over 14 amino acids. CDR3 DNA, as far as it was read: TGTGCCAGCAGCTTAGGAGGGGTCCTCTATGGT. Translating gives CASSLGGVLYG. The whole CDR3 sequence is CASSLGGVLYGQYF.

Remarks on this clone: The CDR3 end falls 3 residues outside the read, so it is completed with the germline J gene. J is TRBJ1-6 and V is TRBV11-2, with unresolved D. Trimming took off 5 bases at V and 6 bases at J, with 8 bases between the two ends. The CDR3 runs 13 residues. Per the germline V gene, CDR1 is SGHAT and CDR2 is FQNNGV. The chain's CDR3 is CASSPGFNSPLHF. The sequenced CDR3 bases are TGTGCCAGCAGCCCAGGCTTTAATTCACCC.

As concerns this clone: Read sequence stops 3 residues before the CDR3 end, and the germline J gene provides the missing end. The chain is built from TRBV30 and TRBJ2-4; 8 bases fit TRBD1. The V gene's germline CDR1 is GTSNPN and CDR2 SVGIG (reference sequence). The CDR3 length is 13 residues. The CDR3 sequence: CAWSVGQGYGQYF. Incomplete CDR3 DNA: TGTGCCTGGAGTGTAGGACAGGGCTATGGT.

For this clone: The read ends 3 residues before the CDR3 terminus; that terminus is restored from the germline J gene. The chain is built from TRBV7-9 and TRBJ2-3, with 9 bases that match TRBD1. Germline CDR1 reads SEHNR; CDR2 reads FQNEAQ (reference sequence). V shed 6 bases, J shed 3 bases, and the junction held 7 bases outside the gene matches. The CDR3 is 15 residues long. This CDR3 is CASSWDRESTDTQYF. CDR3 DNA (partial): TGTGCCAGCAGTTGGGACAGGGAGAGTACAGATACG.